This passage covers 17 T cell receptor beta chains from one sample sequenced in a study of shared clonotypes between healthy human individuals. Clones were sequenced by immunoSEQ multiplex PCR, and TCRdb holds only the in-frame ones, with some missing. This sample has around 1.1 million clones, with around three quarters found just once. Sequenced sample: memory CD4+ T cells from PBMCs. Subset indicated: CD45RA-negative fraction. These TCRs come from a young man in good health. Some clones in this sample may be carry-over from other donors' samples.

The V call is TRBV5-4, the J call TRBJ2-3; unclear D gene. The germline CDR1 and CDR2 sequences are SGHNT and YYREEE (reference sequence). The V gene lost 1 base and the J gene lost 1 base, with 4 bases spanning the gap. The CDR3 contains 13 residues. The CDR3 DNA reads TGTGCCAGCAGCTTGCGCCGCACAGATACGCAGTATTTT. It yields the protein CASSLRRTDTQYF.

Comment on this clone: Since a much larger clone is just one base distant, this may be a read error. DNA of the CDR3: TGTGCCAGCAGCCCAGGACTGAACACTGAAGCTTTCTTT. Translated: CASSPGLNTEAFF. J is TRBJ1-1 and V is TRBV5-6; no firm D call. Looked up from germline, CDR1 is SGHDT and CDR2 is YYEEEE. The length of the CDR3 is 13 residues. The V gene lost 4 bases and the J gene lost 0 bases, with 7 bases spanning the gap.

This chain uses TRBV4-1 with TRBJ2-3, with TRBD2 matching 7 bases. J was trimmed by 4 bases and V by 2 bases; bases with no gene match: 6. Germline V gene lookup returns CDR1 MGHRA and CDR2 YSYEKL. The CDR3 length is 15 residues. The CDR3 bases are TGCGCCAGCAGCCAATTCGCGGGAGCGGCAGATACGCAGTATTTT. It translates to CASSQFAGAADTQYF.

The V call is TRBV10-1, the J call TRBJ2-7; the D gene is possibly TRBD1 (6 bases). The germline gives CDR1 WNHNN, CDR2 SYGVQD (reference sequence). The CDR3 contains 10 residues. Trimming removed 7 bases from V and 6 bases from J, with 7 bases in between. CDR3 coding DNA: TGCGCCAGCATAGGGGGCGAGCAGTACTTC. Protein: CASIGGEQYF.

To note about this clone: This clone may be a read error of a much larger clone one base away. The chain joins TRBV5-4 to TRBJ2-1; D gene unclear. V lost 1 base, J lost 0 bases, and 5 bases lay in between. The CDR3 runs to 14 residues. Germline loops: CDR1 SGHNT, CDR2 YYREEE (reference sequence). DNA for the CDR3: TGTGCCAGCAGCTTGAGGAGCTCCTACAATGAGCAGTTCTTC. Its protein product is CASSLRSSYNEQFF.

J is TRBJ1-1 and V is TRBV9, with D perhaps matching TRBD1 (6 bases). The germline V gene has CDR1 SGDLS and CDR2 YYNGEE. V shed 4 bases and J shed 1 base, with 11 bases lying between them. CDR3 length: 14 residues. The CDR3, as DNA: TGTGCCAGCAGCCTGGGGGACACGAACACTGAAGCTTTCTTT. This gives the protein CASSLGDTNTEAFF.

This clone was found many times. The chain couples TRBV7-9 to TRBJ2-2; a possible D gene is TRBD1 (6 bases). Germline CDR1 is SEHNR and CDR2 is FQNEAQ (reference sequence). Trimming cost V 4 bases and J 4 bases, with 16 bases left between them. The CDR3 is 16 residues long. In nucleotides, the CDR3 is TGTGCCAGCAGCTCCGCCTCCCGACAGGTCACCGGGGAGCTGTTTTTT. It yields the protein CASSSASRQVTGELFF.

This clone has a single count. A much larger clone differs from this one at a single base, so this may be a read error. This sample includes further DNA sequences coding for the same CDR3. The chain couples TRBV20-1 to TRBJ1-1; no clear D. The CDR3 is 11 amino acids. Germline V gene data show CDR1 as DFQATT and CDR2 as SNEGSKA (reference sequence). CDR3 amino acids: CSARGGSEAFF. CDR3 sequence (DNA): TGCAGTGCTAGAGGAGGGTCTGAAGCCTTCTTT.

In this sample, this clone turned up once. The V gene is TRBV7-4, the J gene TRBJ1-4; no clear D gene. Between the trimmed V and J ends, which lost 7 bases and 5 bases, there was a span of 26 bases. Per the germline V gene, CDR1 is SGHVT and CDR2 is SQSDAQ. CDR3 length equals 18 residues. CDR3 sequence: CASTLVEQLPVENEKLFF. For the CDR3, the DNA is TGTGCCAGCACCCTAGTCGAGCAGCTCCCGGTAGAGAATGAAAAACTGTTTTTT.

The V call is TRBV9, the J call TRBJ2-2; 8 bases are a match to TRBD2. Unmatched junction bases numbered 12, after V lost 0 bases and J lost 5 bases. Germline CDR1 reads SGDLS; CDR2 reads YYNGEE. The CDR3 contains 18 residues. Here the CDR3 reads CASSVGQLSGIDTGELFF. The CDR3 nucleotides read TGTGCCAGCAGCGTAGGTCAACTTAGCGGGATAGATACCGGGGAGCTGTTTTTT.

The chain links TRBV28 to TRBJ1-5; TRBD1 matches at 8 bases. The V gene's germline CDR1 is MDHEN and CDR2 SYDVKM. V shed 9 bases and J 0 bases; nucleotides not matched to a gene: 13. The CDR3 extends over 17 amino acids. The CDR3 DNA sequence: TGTGCCAGTCGGACTCAGGGACAGGCTCATAGCAATCAGCCCCAGCATTTT. Its protein is CASRTQGQAHSNQPQHF.

About this clone: One end of the junction fails to match germline, which may point to a read error. The V and J genes are TRBV28 and TRBJ1-2; TRBD1 might be the D (5 bases). Germline V gene sequence: CDR1 MDHEN, CDR2 SYDVKM. This CDR3 spans 15 amino acids. The CDR3 DNA reads TGTGTCAGCAGTTTATCCGGGGGTGTTCCCTATGGCTACACCTTC. Translating gives CVSSLSGGVPYGYTF.

This clone was counted between two and nine times. The chain combines TRBV6-1 with TRBJ2-2, with a tentative D call TRBD1 (6 bases). Germline lookup yields CDR1 MNHNS and CDR2 SASEGT. V lost 8 bases, J lost 5 bases, and 12 bases lay in between. The CDR3 has 13 amino acids. The CDR3 DNA follows: TGTGCCAGCCGTAGGGGGAATACCGGGGAGCTGTTTTTT. Its translation: CASRRGNTGELFF.

This clone was observed at least ten times. The CDR3 sequence: CASSQTIRAGARSGNTIYF. The CDR3 nucleotides read TGCGCCAGCAGCCAAACTATTCGGGCAGGGGCCCGCTCTGGAAACACCATATATTTT. This chain joins TRBV4-1 and TRBJ1-3; tentative D call: TRBD1 (6 bases). The CDR3 consists of 19 residues. Germline loops: CDR1 MGHRA, CDR2 YSYEKL. V lost 2 bases and J 0 bases, leaving 20 bases between the germline ends.

This clone was seen only a few times. The V gene is TRBV7-2, the J gene TRBJ2-1, with D maybe TRBD1 (6 bases). This CDR3 has 13 residues. V was trimmed by 1 base and J by 6 bases, leaving 7 bases between them. The germline V gene has CDR1 SGHTA and CDR2 FQGNSA. DNA of the CDR3: TGTGCCAGCAGCTTAGGGACAGCCAATGAGCAGTTCTTC. This sequence encodes CASSLGTANEQFF.

About this clone: Other DNA sequences in this sample translate to the same CDR3. This chain connects TRBV7-9 to TRBJ1-1; D is ambiguous. Trimming shortened V by 5 bases and J by 0 bases, and 10 bases separated the two germline ends. CDR1 is SEHNR, CDR2 FQNEAQ, per germline (reference sequence). The CDR3 totals 14 residues. CDR3 nucleotides: TGTGCCAGCAGCCTGGGATTGATGAACACTGAAGCTTTCTTT. This sequence encodes CASSLGLMNTEAFF.

This clone was counted between two and nine times. Other DNA variants within this sample encode the same CDR3. The chain recombines TRBV5-8 with TRBJ2-5; D not certain. The length of the CDR3 is 11 residues. V was clipped by 1 base and J by 5 bases, with 3 bases between them. Per the germline V gene, CDR1 is SGHTS and CDR2 is YDEGEE. In DNA form, the CDR3 reads TGTGCCAGCAGCTTGCGGGAGACCCAGTACTTC. It is translated as CASSLRETQYF.